The present T cell receptor (beta chain) was sequenced within a study of T cells in narcolepsy. Turning to this clone: Antigen specificity is unknown.

Germline CDR1 reads MDHEN; CDR2 reads SYDVKM. Deletions cut 6 bases from V and 7 bases from J, with 16 bases between. The CDR3 loop spans 13 amino acids. Study-level findings and limits: Healthy controls reportedly lacked the autoreactive clonotypes serially found in patients' blood.

The protocol was immunoSEQ multiplex PCR, while the TCRdb copy is restricted to in-frame clones and leaves out a portion. The profile covers roughly 40,000 clones, with 70% to 85% appearing a single time and roughly 1.6% taken by the ten largest. This TCR came from a human donor with narcolepsy. The rearrangement links TRBV28 to TRBJ2-7, with D possibly being TRBD1 (5 bases). The sample consisted of CD45RA- memory CD4+ T cells from PBMCs. CDR3 coding DNA: TGTGCCAGCAGGGTTCACTCTGGACAAGAGCAGTACTTC. Protein product: CASRVHSGQEQYF.